This T cell receptor beta chain was observed in a study of OX40 agonist ivuxolimab in advanced cancers. About the study as a whole: Ivuxolimab, which targeted the costimulatory receptor OX40 (CD134), was an agonistic, fully human IgG2 monoclonal antibody. Partial responses were achieved by three dose-escalation patients, of whom one had hepatocellular carcinoma and two had cutaneous melanoma. Intravenous ivuxolimab was administered to patients every 2 weeks at six dose levels: 0.01, 0.1, 0.3, 1.5, 3 and 10 mg/kg. Among the 50 to 55 dose-escalation patients, around 20 had hepatocellular carcinoma, approximately 15 melanoma, 9 renal cell carcinoma and 9 head and neck cancer. The point of sequencing TCRbeta in the periphery was to test whether ivuxolimab changed TCR sequence diversity and drove clonal T-cell expansion. The paper describes the monotherapy dose-escalation part (N of about 47 patients) of the phase I trial of ivuxolimab. Prior anti-PD-1, anti-PD-L1 or anti-CTLA-4 therapy was permitted, and 40% of dose-escalation patients had received checkpoint inhibitors. In the dose-escalation cohort, roughly 80% of patients were male, and the mean age was approximately 64 years, with a range of roughly 20 to 80.

The trial excluded patients who had a history of autoimmune disease or were on systemic immunosuppression. Peripheral blood for TCR sequencing was collected from all dose cohorts at baseline, on cycle 4 day 1, and on cycle 7 day 1. Samples were obtained from an open-label, multicenter, first-in-human phase I dose-escalation trial of ivuxolimab. Adults with locally advanced or metastatic melanoma, renal cell carcinoma, hepatocellular carcinoma or head and neck squamous cell carcinoma were enrolled in the trial. Before TCR sequencing, CD4+ T cells and CD8+ T cells from peripheral blood were sorted into separate populations. The CDR3 contains 14 residues, cysteine and phenylalanine counted. Only the CDR3 DNA stays, 42 bases, in frame from base 1. Trimming takes 4 bases off V and 7 bases off J; junction bases not matched to a gene: 5. The germline V gene (reference sequence) supplies CDR1 SGHKS and CDR2 YYEKEE.

On this clone: Its antigen is unknown. Base-call qualities are not available, and no considerably larger clone is one nucleotide away.

For sequencing of the TCRbeta CDR3 region, genomic DNA was extracted from the sorted cells. The immunoSEQ Assay was used for sequencing of TCRbeta CDR3 regions. TCRdb obtained this table from immuneACCESS and retained in-frame rearrangements with V and J assigned. These tables miss some clones; where compared with another copy, unresolved V genes account for less than half of the shortfall, and the remainder is unexplained. Recorded for this sample are 86,000 or so clones; 92% of them occurred a single time. The ten largest clones represent 2.5% to 3% of the sample. The investigation overall reported the following: In partial responders in the 0.1-3.0 mg/kg groups, normalized peripheral clonal expansion was found to be among the lowest, especially among CD8+ T cells. Low levels of normalized T-cell clonal expansion were also shown by some nonresponding patients. After ivuxolimab, expanded clones were on average more numerous among CD8+ T cells than among CD4+ T cells. The antigen specificity of the clonally expanded peripheral T cells was not determined. Clonal expansion of both CD4+ and CD8+ blood T cells was observed from baseline to week 6 at doses 0.1 to 3.0 mg/kg.

The clonotype originates from an adult with an advanced solid tumor such as melanoma, head and neck, liver or kidney cancer. The chain employs TRBV5-5 and TRBJ1-2; TRBD1 agrees with 12 junctional bases. Here the sequenced sample was CD4+ or CD8+ T cells sorted from blood, taken in a trial of the OX40 agonist ivuxolimab. The sequenced DNA is TGTGCCAGCAGCCCCGGGACAGGGGGCTTTGGCTACACCTTC. Translated, it reads CASSPGTGGFGYTF.